What follows describes a single T cell receptor beta chain. The target antigen is unknown. This CDR3 is 15 amino acids long. CDR1 and CDR2 (germline): SGHRS, YFSETQ. V lost 4 bases to trimming and J lost 4 bases, with 17 bases between them. The sample comes from a study of T-cell memory formation after mild COVID-19. Study-level background: Largely donor-specific sequence clusters came from a couple of donors. General study results and limits: Clones that contracted from day 15 to 85 had balanced CD4/CD8; later expanders were CD4+ biased. Some clones that responded were present in memory (sampled pre-infection), which suggests cross-reactive memory joined.

Sample barcodes and UMIs were carried by the TCR alpha and TCR beta cDNA libraries that 5'RACE generated with constant-segment primers. TCRdb redid the calling of the 5' RACE reads with MiXCR, one entry per CDR3 protein. This repertoire shows 540,000 or so distinct CDR3 sequences, just over 20% found once; its top ten account for about an eighth. This clonotype was sampled from an adult woman who had mild COVID-19 (a few samples of this study predate the infection). Cell type and time point are not known. The sample comprised PBMCs or a T cell subset sorted from them (not recorded which). The chain combines TRBV5-1 with TRBJ1-1; D unclear. CDR3 in amino acids: CASSPPSRGATEAFF. CDR3 coding DNA: TGCGCCAGCAGCCCCCCATCCAGAGGAGCCACTGAAGCTTTCTTT.